The 25 T cell receptor beta chains given below trace back to one sample, sequenced in a study of technical replicates of blood from a handful of donors. The table came from immunoSEQ multiplex PCR; TCRdb's copy has only in-frame clones and leaves some out. This sample has roughly 6,900 clones, with less than 96% found just once. The sample was PBMCs. Receptors originate from a human donor in good health.

The rearrangement uses TRBV10-3 and TRBJ2-1, with D possibly matching TRBD1 (5 bases). The germline gives CDR1 ENHRY, CDR2 SYGVKD. The V gene lost 11 bases and the J gene lost 4 bases, with 18 bases spanning the gap. The CDR3 is 14 amino acids. The CDR3 protein is CAARRTLTYNEQFF. The CDR3, as DNA: TGTGCCGCGCGCCGGACACTTACTTACAATGAGCAGTTCTTC.

The chain combines TRBV28 with TRBJ1-2; D remains unclear. Germline-derived CDR1 and CDR2 are MDHEN and SYDVKM. This CDR3 spans 13 amino acids. Trimming cost V 5 bases and J 4 bases, with 11 bases left between them. CDR3 residues: CASSQVSVYGYTF. Here the CDR3 DNA reads TGTGCCAGCAGTCAGGTTTCGGTCTATGGCTACACCTTC.

The rearrangement uses TRBV10-1 and TRBJ2-1; 9 bases are a match to TRBD2. This CDR3 spans 13 amino acids. V shed 9 bases, J shed 10 bases, and the junction held 10 bases outside the gene matches. Germline-derived CDR1 and CDR2 are WNHNN and SYGVQD (reference sequence). CDR3 sequence reads: CASAGTSNGEQFF. The CDR3 coding sequence is TGCGCCAGTGCGGGGACTAGCAACGGCGAGCAGTTCTTC.

This chain uses TRBV7-8 with TRBJ2-2; 12 nucleotides agree with TRBD2. CDR3 length equals 18 residues. Germline CDR1 is SGHVS and CDR2 is FQNEAQ. The V gene end was trimmed by 3 bases and the J gene end by 5 bases; junction bases not matched to a gene: 10. The CDR3 DNA is TGTGCCAGCAGCTTGGGACTAGCGGGCTCCATGAGGACCGGGGAGCTGTTTTTT. This codes for CASSLGLAGSMRTGELFF.

J is TRBJ1-5 and V is TRBV5-1; TRBD1 matches at 7 bases. The CDR3 extends over 14 amino acids. V was clipped by 6 bases and J by 6 bases; unmatched bases: 9. Germline V CDR1 and CDR2: SGHRS, YFSETQ. The CDR3, as DNA: TGCGCCAGCACCCTCGACCCAGGGGGTCAGCCCCAGCATTTT. This codes for CASTLDPGGQPQHF. Filled out from reference TRBV5-1 and TRBJ1-5, the complete variable domain reads KAGVTQTPRYLIKTRGQQVTLSCSPISGHRSVSWYQQTPGQGLQFLFEYFSETQRNKGNFPGRFSGRQFSNSRSEMNVSTLELGDSALYLCASTLDPGGQPQHFGDGTRLSIL.

Note on this clone: The sample carries other DNA sequences with the same CDR3. The chain links TRBV27 to TRBJ2-1; 7 nucleotides agree with TRBD2. The CDR3 consists of 13 residues. V shed 5 bases and J 9 bases; nucleotides not matched to a gene: 7. CDR1 and CDR2 from the germline V gene are MNHEY and SMNVEV (reference sequence). CDR3 sequence (DNA): TGTGCCAGCAGTCCCACTAGCGCCGGTGAGCAGTTCTTC. Residues: CASSPTSAGEQFF.

The rearrangement uses TRBV5-1 and TRBJ2-7; 9 positions match TRBD1. With 1 base clipped from V and 0 bases from J, the junction kept 5 bases outside the gene matches. Per germline, CDR1 SGHRS and CDR2 YFSETQ. CDR3 length equals 16 residues. The CDR3 spells CASSLSPGQGSYEQYF. Written as DNA, the CDR3 is TGCGCCAGCAGCTTGAGCCCGGGACAGGGCTCCTACGAGCAGTACTTC.

V and J are TRBV7-9 and TRBJ1-1; D is uncertain. CDR3 size: 14 residues. Between the trimmed V and J ends, which lost 1 base and 4 bases, there was a span of 10 bases. Germline CDR1 SEHNR, CDR2 FQNEAQ (reference sequence). CDR3 sequence reads: CASSLVSFPTEAFF. The DNA for the CDR3 is TGTGCCAGCAGCTTAGTCAGTTTCCCCACTGAAGCTTTCTTT.

The V gene is TRBV11-2, the J gene TRBJ2-1, with a tentative D call TRBD1 (6 bases). The V end lost 5 bases, the J end lost 9 bases, and 14 bases lay between the germline ends. The CDR3 length is 13 residues. CDR1 SGHAT and CDR2 FQNNGV come from the germline V gene. The CDR3 DNA is TGTGCCAGCAGCGCCACAGGGTTTGGTGAGCAGTTCTTC. Its protein product is CASSATGFGEQFF. Filled out from reference TRBV11-2 and TRBJ2-1, the complete variable domain reads EAGVAQSPRYKIIEKRQSVAFWCNPISGHATLYWYQQILGQGPKLLIQFQNNGVVDDSQLPKDRFSAERLKGVDSTLKIQPAKLEDSAVYLCASSATGFGEQFFGPGTRLTVL.

This clone was picked up a small number of times. The chain is built from TRBV5-1 and TRBJ1-1; 8 nucleotides match TRBD1. The CDR3 sequence is 15 residues long. In germline, CDR1 is SGHRS, CDR2 YFSETQ. The trim removed 0 bases at V and 0 bases at J, leaving 1 base unmatched. This CDR3 is CASSLATGVNTEAFF. CDR3 sequence (DNA): TGCGCCAGCAGCTTGGCGACAGGGGTGAACACTGAAGCTTTCTTT. The whole variable domain, filled in from reference TRBV5-1 and TRBJ1-1, reads KAGVTQTPRYLIKTRGQQVTLSCSPISGHRSVSWYQQTPGQGLQFLFEYFSETQRNKGNFPGRFSGRQFSNSRSEMNVSTLELGDSALYLCASSLATGVNTEAFFGQGTRLTVV.

The chain links TRBV6-5 to TRBJ1-3; D ambiguous. Germline CDR1 MNHEY, CDR2 SVGAGI. Between the trimmed V and J ends, which lost 0 bases and 3 bases, there was a span of 12 bases. This CDR3 region has 16 residues. The CDR3 spells CASSYSMVSSGNTIYF. In nucleotides, the CDR3 is TGTGCCAGCAGTTACTCGATGGTCTCTAGTGGAAACACCATATATTTT.

This rearrangement joins TRBV6-1 to TRBJ2-7; 9 bases line up with TRBD1. After removal of 3 bases from V and 3 bases from J, the junction contained 6 bases not matched to a gene. The CDR3 runs to 15 residues. Looked up from germline, CDR1 is MNHNS and CDR2 is SASEGT. The CDR3 reads CASSEWRGQGYEQYF. Written as DNA, the CDR3 is TGTGCCAGCAGTGAGTGGAGGGGACAGGGCTACGAGCAGTACTTC.

The chain has TRBV6-6 and TRBJ2-7; D may be TRBD1 (6 bases). Looked up from germline, CDR1 is MNHNY and CDR2 is SVGAGI (reference sequence). Trimming left V 5 bases short and J 0 bases short, with 8 bases between. The CDR3 runs 13 residues. CDR3 in DNA: TGTGCCAGCAGTAAGGACAGCTCCTACGAGCAGTACTTC. Amino acid sequence: CASSKDSSYEQYF.

The chain recombines TRBV29-1 with TRBJ2-7; 10 bases match TRBD2. J lost 1 base, V lost 5 bases, and 2 bases had no gene match. Germline CDR1 reads SQVTM; CDR2 reads ANQGSEA. The CDR3 is 13 amino acids. The CDR3 protein is CSVPGLASYEQYF. The CDR3 coding sequence is TGCAGCGTTCCGGGACTAGCGTCCTACGAGCAGTACTTC.

This clone was seen a single time. CDR3 bases: TGTGCCAGCAGCCTTCCTCCGGGGCTAGCGGGAGCCGAGGATACGCAGTATTTT. It translates to CASSLPPGLAGAEDTQYF. The rearrangement links TRBV5-6 to TRBJ2-3, with 10 bases fitting TRBD2. Per germline, CDR1 SGHDT and CDR2 YYEEEE. The ends lost 4 bases at V and 6 bases at J; junction bases unmatched: 17. The CDR3 length is 18 residues.

The V call is TRBV10-3, the J call TRBJ2-1, with 10 nucleotides matching TRBD2. The CDR3 is 16 residues long. Germline V gene sequence: CDR1 ENHRY, CDR2 SYGVKD. Trimming removed 3 bases from V and 5 bases from J; junction bases left unmatched: 7. The CDR3 region has the DNA TGTGCCATCAGTGAAATAGCGGGACTAGCGCACAATGAGCAGTTCTTC. Amino acid sequence: CAISEIAGLAHNEQFF.

The chain links TRBV15 to TRBJ2-1; D may be TRBD2 (6 bases). The CDR3 loop spans 14 amino acids. Between the trimmed V and J ends, which lost 4 bases and 6 bases, there was a span of 13 bases. Germline loops: CDR1 LNHNV, CDR2 YYDKDF (reference sequence). In DNA form, the CDR3 reads TGTGCCACCAGCACGGGACTGGATCTCAATGAGCAGTTCTTC. It codes for CATSTGLDLNEQFF.

The CDR3 loop reads CASSPVSGMITDTQYF. CDR3 in DNA: TGTGCCAGCAGCCCCGTTAGCGGGATGATCACAGATACGCAGTATTTT. V usage is TRBV4-2 and J usage is TRBJ2-3; 8 nucleotides agree with TRBD2. The CDR3 has 16 amino acids. The germline gives CDR1 LGHNA, CDR2 YNFKEQ. Losses at the gene ends were 4 bases for V and 2 bases for J; bases not matched to a gene: 8.

This chain connects TRBV6-5 to TRBJ2-3; no definite D call. Trimming pared 0 bases from V and 0 bases from J, leaving 4 bases between. The CDR3 loop spans 14 amino acids. Looked up from germline, CDR1 is MNHEY and CDR2 is SVGAGI. CDR3 protein: CASSYSGSTDTQYF. DNA for the CDR3: TGTGCCAGCAGTTACTCGGGCAGCACAGATACGCAGTATTTT.

The chain recombines TRBV6-1 with TRBJ2-7; the match to TRBD2 covers 11 bases. V trimming: 6 bases; J trimming: 5 bases; junction bases outside the gene matches: 9. CDR1 MNHNS and CDR2 SASEGT come from the germline V gene. The CDR3 consists of 15 residues. CDR3 sequence reads: CASRPTSGSIHEQYF. The CDR3 DNA follows: TGTGCCAGCAGACCCACTAGCGGGAGTATCCACGAGCAGTACTTC.

The chain uses TRBV5-1 and TRBJ2-7, with 9 bases identical to TRBD1. Germline CDR1 is SGHRS and CDR2 is YFSETQ. The CDR3 is 15 residues long. With V trimmed by 3 bases and J by 2 bases, 6 bases remained unmatched. CDR3 in amino acids: CASSYSGTGTYEQYF. The CDR3 DNA follows: TGCGCCAGCAGCTACTCCGGGACAGGGACCTACGAGCAGTACTTC.

The chain recombines TRBV6-1 with TRBJ1-5; the match to TRBD1 covers 7 bases. The CDR3 is made up of 14 amino acids. The V and J ends lost 6 bases and 6 bases, in that order; junction bases with no gene match: 8. Germline-derived CDR1 and CDR2 are MNHNS and SASEGT. Written as DNA, the CDR3 is TGTGCCAGCAGCTACCAGGGGGTGGGTCAGCCCCAGCATTTT. Its translation: CASSYQGVGQPQHF.

This rearrangement joins TRBV29-1 to TRBJ2-2; 8 bases align to TRBD1. In germline, CDR1 is SQVTM, CDR2 ANQGSEA. Losses at the gene ends were 3 bases for V and 6 bases for J; bases not matched to a gene: 9. The CDR3 covers 15 residues. CDR3 DNA: TGCAGCGTTGAGTCGTTGTCAGGGGGCCCCGGGGAGCTGTTTTTT. It translates to CSVESLSGGPGELFF.

The CDR3: CASSSILAGELFF. CDR3 sequence (DNA): TGTGCCAGCAGCTCCATTCTAGCCGGGGAGCTGTTTTTT. This chain connects TRBV7-9 to TRBJ2-2; D ambiguous. This CDR3 has 13 amino acids. V dropped 4 bases and J dropped 6 bases, with 9 bases sitting between them. The germline gives CDR1 SEHNR, CDR2 FQNEAQ (reference sequence).

The chain couples TRBV20-1 to TRBJ2-1; tentatively, D is TRBD2 (6 bases). V lost 3 bases and J lost 9, with 9 bases in between. This CDR3 has 11 residues. Germline loops: CDR1 DFQATT, CDR2 SNEGSKA (reference sequence). CDR3 in DNA: TGCAGTGCTAGCGGGGAGGTTGAGCAGTTCTTC. Translated, it gives CSASGEVEQFF.